This T cell receptor (beta chain) was documented in a study of blood T cell repertoires in COVID-19 (dated by TCRdb to about 2020). For the wider study: Collaborator samples came from the United States, Italy and Spain and covered acute and convalescent phases of COVID-19. The material from the prospective study consisted of cDNA or gDNA derived from T cells, B-cell-depleted T cells, or PBMCs. The dataset comprised deeply sampled blood TCRbeta repertoires from subjects exposed to, actively infected with, or recovered from COVID-19. The repertoires were released in a freely available public database intended as a resource for research on the immune response to SARS-CoV-2. The samples were drawn from two sources: the first 160 participants of the ongoing ImmuneRACE study, and 1,000 to 1,500 subjects contributed by 6 global collaborators. A de-identified subject ID, COVID-19 status, age in years and sex were almost always included in the sample metadata. HLA class I and class II types, where available, came from metadata supplied by the sample provider rather than from assay-based typing.

V ends up 0 bases short and J 4 bases short, with an unmatched junction base count of 5. The CDR3, cysteine through phenylalanine, is 15 amino acids long. Just the 45-base CDR3 DNA is kept, in frame starting at base 1. CDR1 MNHEY and CDR2 SVGAGI are derived from the germline V gene. Study-level results and caveats: Clinical and demographic metadata were provided uncurated, with the amount varying by source and participant.

The immunoSEQ Assay, a bias-controlled multiplex PCR, was used to amplify TCRbeta CDR3 regions from genomic DNA. The study's processing was this. The number of nucleated cells in each sample was estimated by amplification of reference gene primers within the assay. To quantify the absolute abundance of each unique TCRbeta CDR3 rearrangement, sequence reads were collapsed and filtered. For each sample, productive Simpson clonality was calculated as the square root of Simpson's diversity index across productive rearrangements. Held by TCRdb, this immuneACCESS table contains in-frame sequences only and omits some clones. Under half of the omission traces to an unresolved V gene where checked; the cause of the rest is unknown. D and trimming come from the DNA, and the V and J calls and clone size come from that table. A total of tens of thousands of clones appear in this sample, about 80% of them only once. About 10% of the sample is held by the ten biggest clonotypes.

Whole blood was collected in K2EDTA tubes by collaborating institutions according to the institutions' own protocols. Collaborator samples were shipped for TCRbeta analysis as frozen whole blood, isolated PBMCs, or DNA extracted from either sample type. Regarding this clone: The antigen this receptor binds is unknown. Base qualities are not recorded, but no much larger clone differs from it by a single base.

The chain links TRBV6-5 with TRBJ2-7; 8 bases in between match TRBD1. The sequenced sample was peripheral blood. The sequence derives from a man aged 60 to 75 with acute or convalescent COVID-19. The DNA reads as follows: TGTGCCAGCAGTTACTCCTACAGGGGGGAGTACGAGCAGTACTTC. This yields the protein CASSYSYRGEYEQYF.